This TCR beta chain was documented in a study of T cells in Graves' hyperthyroidism and ophthalmopathy. At the level of the study: The blood sample was taken at first diagnosis, before treatment began.

Graves' hyperthyroidism was deemed stable absent ophthalmopathy progression within 18 months. Patients were excluded because of uncontrolled infection, other autoimmune disease, pregnancy or lactation. The CDR3 runs to 15 residues. V was clipped by 2 bases and J by 3 bases; unmatched bases: 6. Germline V gene sequence: CDR1 SGHTA, CDR2 FQGNSA. This clonotype has only a few counts. Its matching antigen is unknown. Study-level findings and limits: Model predictions of ophthalmopathy came a median 6.5 months before onset.

TCR beta CDR3 region amplification was performed from RNA transcripts. HTBI primers were used for first-round RT-PCR of the TCR CDR3. A single record per CDR3 protein comes from TCRdb applying MiXCR to the multiplex PCR reads. The data hold roughly 510,000 distinct CDR3 sequences, with 20% observed a single time. The sequence was obtained from a man aged 18 to 35 with Graves' hyperthyroidism. This sequence joins TRBV7-2 and TRBJ2-7, with TRBD2 matching over 8 bases. The sample comprised blood. In DNA, the CDR3 is TGTGCCAGCAGCTTAATGGGACTAGACAGCTACGAGCAGTACTTC. Translating it yields CASSLMGLDSYEQYF. The variable domain in full, with the rest retrieved from reference TRBV7-2 and TRBJ2-7, is GAGVSQSPSNKVTEKGKDVELRCDPISGHTALYWYRQSLGQGLEFLIYFQGNSAPDKSGLPSDRFSAERTGGSVSTLTIQRTQQEDSAVYLCASSLMGLDSYEQYFGPGTRLTVT.